What follows are 27 T cell receptor beta chains derived from one specimen sequenced in a study of blood T cell repertoires in COVID-19. The assay was immunoSEQ multiplex PCR, and TCRdb's table has in-frame clones only and misses some. Here the sample spans roughly 250,000 clones, about 85% being singletons. Sequencing input: peripheral blood. The origin of the receptors is a man aged 60-69 years who had recovered from COVID-19.

The chain carries TRBV7-2 and TRBJ2-5; the match to TRBD2 covers 10 bases. Germline values: CDR1 SGHTA, CDR2 FQGNSA. CDR3 length: 16 residues. Unmatched junction bases numbered 9, after V lost 1 base and J lost 7 bases. The CDR3 here is CASSLEAWSGGGTQYF. In nucleotides, the CDR3 is TGTGCCAGCAGCTTAGAGGCCTGGAGCGGGGGGGGGACCCAGTACTTC. The full variable domain, in which reference TRBV7-2 and TRBJ2-5 provide the parts outside the CDR3, is GAGVSQSPSNKVTEKGKDVELRCDPISGHTALYWYRQSLGQGLEFLIYFQGNSAPDKSGLPSDRFSAERTGGSVSTLTIQRTQQEDSAVYLCASSLEAWSGGGTQYFGPGTRLLVL.

The J gene is TRBJ2-6, the V gene TRBV19, with D perhaps matching TRBD2 (7 bases). This CDR3 contains 18 residues. In germline, CDR1 is LNHDA, CDR2 SQIVND (reference sequence). Trimming pared 7 bases from V and 0 bases from J, leaving 19 bases between. The CDR3 spells CASKRGREDYSGANVLTF. The CDR3 nucleotides are TGTGCCAGTAAGAGGGGGAGGGAGGATTACTCTGGGGCCAACGTCCTGACTTTC.

J is TRBJ1-1 and V is TRBV6-6; D is ambiguous. The CDR3 totals 14 residues. Trimming removed 5 bases at V and 1 base at J, with 11 bases between. In germline, CDR1 is MNHNY, CDR2 SVGAGI (reference sequence). In nucleotides, the CDR3 is TGTGCCAGCAGTAGTTTGACTTCGAACACTGAAGCTTTCTTT. Translating it yields CASSSLTSNTEAFF.

This clone appeared a single time. The genes are TRBV5-4 and TRBJ1-1, with 7 bases aligning to TRBD1. Germline trimming cut 4 bases from V and 2 bases from J; bases unmatched to any gene: 5. The CDR3 consists of 14 residues. CDR1 and CDR2 from the germline V gene are SGHNT and YYREEE (reference sequence). The CDR3 DNA reads as TGTGCCAGCAGCCACCGGGACAGTAACACTGAAGCTTTCTTT. It specifies CASSHRDSNTEAFF.

The chain has TRBV12-3 or TRBV12-4 and TRBJ1-5, with D unresolved. This CDR3 is built from 12 residues. The V and J ends lost 5 bases and 11 bases respectively, with 13 bases between them. CDR3 in amino acids: CASSPTVDSQHF. The CDR3 bases are TGTGCCAGCAGTCCCACGGTGGACTCCCAGCATTTT.

The chain recombines TRBV2 with TRBJ1-2, with 9 nucleotides matching TRBD1. Trimming took 2 bases from V and 7 from J; bases not matched to a gene: 5. The CDR3 is made up of 14 amino acids. From germline, CDR1 is SNHLY and CDR2 FYNNEI. The CDR3 DNA reads as TGTGCCAGCAGTGAAACACAGGGGGCTTTTGGCTACACCTTC. Amino acids: CASSETQGAFGYTF. The variable domain in full, with the rest retrieved from reference TRBV2 and TRBJ1-2, is EPEVTQTPSHQVTQMGQEVILRCVPISNHLYFYWYRQILGQKVEFLVSFYNNEISEKSEIFDDQFSVERPDGSNFTLKIRSTKLEDSAMYFCASSETQGAFGYTFGSGTRLTVV.

The chain's CDR3 is CAISGTASYNEQFF. The CDR3 DNA sequence: TGTGCCATCAGTGGGACAGCCTCCTACAATGAGCAGTTCTTC. The chain joins TRBV10-3 to TRBJ2-1; possible D gene TRBD1, 6 bases. Per germline, CDR1 ENHRY and CDR2 SYGVKD. The CDR3 extends over 14 amino acids. V lost 4 bases and J lost 0, with 7 bases in between.

Only a few counts were recorded for this clone. The chain has TRBV5-1 and TRBJ2-7, with TRBD1 matching 10 bases. Germline values: CDR1 SGHRS, CDR2 YFSETQ. CDR3 size: 15 residues. J was trimmed by 2 bases and V by 0 bases; bases with no gene match: 2. DNA of the CDR3: TGCGCCAGCAGCTTGGGGGACAGGGGCACCTACGAGCAGTACTTC. Translated: CASSLGDRGTYEQYF. Drawing the rest from reference TRBV5-1 and TRBJ2-7, the complete variable domain is KAGVTQTPRYLIKTRGQQVTLSCSPISGHRSVSWYQQTPGQGLQFLFEYFSETQRNKGNFPGRFSGRQFSNSRSEMNVSTLELGDSALYLCASSLGDRGTYEQYFGPGTRLTVT.

The chain uses TRBV21-1 and TRBJ2-2; TRBD2 is the table's D call and was not checked against the DNA. TRBV21-1 is reported as a pseudogene. CDR3 length: 16 residues. The CDR3 DNA reads as TGTGCCAGCAACTCAACGGGGGGCACCGCCACCGGGGAGCTGTTTTTT. Protein product: CASNSTGGTATGELFF.

The chain is built from TRBV19 and TRBJ1-2; tentative D call: TRBD1 (6 bases). The ends were cut back, 5 bases at V and 2 bases at J, with 9 bases in the middle. CDR1 is LNHDA and CDR2 is SQIVND in the germline V gene (reference sequence). The CDR3 loop spans 13 amino acids. The CDR3 protein is CASSVGQNYGYTF. In DNA, the CDR3 is TGTGCCAGTAGTGTCGGACAGAACTATGGCTACACCTTC.

This clone appeared a single time. V is TRBV6-6 and J is TRBJ1-1; 7 positions match TRBD1. CDR1 and CDR2 from the germline V gene are MNHNY and SVGAGI (reference sequence). The CDR3 is 14 residues long. The junction had 5 bases not matched to a gene; V was cut back by 0 bases and J by 7 bases. The CDR3 region has the DNA TGTGCCAGCAGTTACTCGTCGACAGGGAGTGAAGCTTTCTTT. Protein product: CASSYSSTGSEAFF.

The V gene is TRBV5-1, the J gene TRBJ1-1; D uncertain. V was clipped by 2 bases and J by 0 bases, with 11 bases between them. Germline lookup yields CDR1 SGHRS and CDR2 YFSETQ. CDR3 length: 15 residues. The CDR3 loop is CASSLITEMNTEAFF. CDR3 DNA sequence: TGCGCCAGCAGCTTAATCACAGAGATGAACACTGAAGCTTTCTTT.

V is TRBV11-2 and J is TRBJ1-1; D is unresolved. The germline CDR1 and CDR2 sequences are SGHAT and FQNNGV. Trimming took off 3 bases at V and 4 bases at J, with 12 bases between the two ends. The length of the CDR3 is 14 residues. This CDR3 reads CASSLAPGSTEAFF. The CDR3 DNA reads TGTGCCAGCAGCTTGGCCCCGGGAAGCACTGAAGCTTTCTTT.

This chain uses TRBV7-9 with TRBJ1-2; tentative D call: TRBD1 (6 bases). CDR3 size: 17 residues. Germline loops: CDR1 SEHNR, CDR2 FQNEAQ (reference sequence). V gave up 4 bases and J gave up 0 bases, with 18 bases separating them. The CDR3 DNA sequence: TGTGCCAGCAGCTCCCGACCGGGACACTCAACTAACTATGGCTACACCTTC. Its protein product is CASSSRPGHSTNYGYTF.

This rearrangement joins TRBV7-9 to TRBJ2-6; TRBD1 matches at 7 bases. CDR3 size: 19 residues. The V gene's germline CDR1 is SEHNR and CDR2 FQNEAQ (reference sequence). The V gene end was trimmed by 5 bases and the J gene end by 0 bases; junction bases not matched to a gene: 13. DNA of the CDR3: TGTGCCAGCAGCCTGGACAGGCTTGAGGGTTACTCTGGGGCCAACGTCCTGACTTTC. This sequence encodes CASSLDRLEGYSGANVLTF.

V and J are TRBV19 and TRBJ1-1; no clear D gene. This CDR3 region has 14 residues. Germline V gives CDR1 LNHDA, CDR2 SQIVND (reference sequence). The ends were cut back, 6 bases at V and 4 bases at J, with 15 bases in the middle. CDR3 DNA: TGTGCCAGTAGCTCGCGGGGTTTAGCCACTGAAGCTTTCTTT. Encoded protein: CASSSRGLATEAFF.

This clone turned up a few times. The chain carries TRBV2 and TRBJ2-2, with 7 bases aligning to TRBD1. The V gene end was trimmed by 6 bases and the J gene end by 2 bases; junction bases not matched to a gene: 6. CDR1 and CDR2 from the germline V gene are SNHLY and FYNNEI. The CDR3 is made up of 15 amino acids. The CDR3 DNA is TGTGCCAGCAGAGAGGACAGGTTAAACACCGGGGAGCTGTTTTTT. Protein sequence: CASREDRLNTGELFF.

This clone was observed many times. The chain joins TRBV10-3 to TRBJ2-7, with TRBD1 matching over 8 bases. J lost 5 bases, V lost 0 bases, and 3 bases had no gene match. Germline V CDR1 and CDR2: ENHRY, SYGVKD. CDR3 length: 14 residues. The CDR3 loop reads CAISESTTGDEQYF. The CDR3 bases are TGTGCCATCAGTGAGTCAACGACAGGGGACGAGCAGTACTTC.

The V call is TRBV5-1, the J call TRBJ2-7, with D unclear. The CDR3 covers 12 residues. CDR1 is SGHRS and CDR2 is YFSETQ in the germline V gene. Trimming pared 3 bases from V and 6 bases from J, leaving 10 bases between. CDR3 coding DNA: TGCGCCAGCAGCTGGCGAGGCTCCGAGCAGTACTTC. This sequence encodes CASSWRGSEQYF.

This clone was recorded a few times. V is TRBV19 and J is TRBJ1-5; D remains ambiguous. The V end lost 7 bases, the J end lost 0 bases, and 16 bases lay between the germline ends. From germline, CDR1 is LNHDA and CDR2 SQIVND (reference sequence). The CDR3 consists of 16 residues. The CDR3 region is CASTILAGFSNQPQHF. The CDR3 DNA reads as TGTGCCAGTACCATCCTCGCCGGGTTTAGCAATCAGCCCCAGCATTTT.

The chain has TRBV12-5 and TRBJ2-3; D ambiguous. Per germline, CDR1 LGHNT and CDR2 FRNRAP. Trimming took off 0 bases at V and 3 bases at J, with 13 bases between the two ends. There are 16 residues in the CDR3. The CDR3 coding sequence is TGTGCTAGTGGTTTGGTACGCGTACAGCATACAGATACGCAGTATTTT. Translated: CASGLVRVQHTDTQYF.

The chain combines TRBV7-8 with TRBJ2-7, with 11 nucleotides matching TRBD1. J lost 3 bases, V lost 3 bases, and 1 base had no gene match. Germline-derived CDR1 and CDR2 are SGHVS and FQNEAQ. CDR3 length: 14 amino acids. This chain's CDR3 is CASSLGQGGYEQYF. The CDR3 DNA reads as TGTGCCAGCAGCTTGGGACAGGGGGGCTACGAGCAGTACTTC.

The gene calls are TRBV15 and TRBJ1-2; tentative D call: TRBD1 (5 bases). The CDR3 contains 14 residues. In germline, CDR1 is LNHNV, CDR2 YYDKDF (reference sequence). V lost 4 bases to trimming and J lost 5 bases, with 14 bases between them. In nucleotides, the CDR3 is TGTGCCACCAGCATGGACACAAGCTTATATGGCTACACCTTC. Its translation is CATSMDTSLYGYTF.

The chain links TRBV11-2 to TRBJ2-7; TRBD1 matches 10 bases. In germline, CDR1 is SGHAT, CDR2 FQNNGV. The CDR3 is 14 amino acids. The J segment lost 4 bases and the V segment lost 6 bases, leaving 6 bases of the junction unmatched. The CDR3 here is CASSPWGQGYEQYF. In DNA, the CDR3 is TGTGCCAGCAGTCCATGGGGACAGGGGTACGAGCAGTACTTC.

The gene calls are TRBV5-1 and TRBJ1-2, with D perhaps matching TRBD1 (5 bases). The CDR3 consists of 14 residues. Germline CDR1 SGHRS, CDR2 YFSETQ. V gave up 0 bases and J gave up 4 bases, with 10 bases separating them. CDR3 sequence (DNA): TGCGCCAGCAGCTTGGAGGCAGGGCTCTATGGCTACACCTTC. Translated, it gives CASSLEAGLYGYTF. Based on the CDR3 plus reference TRBV5-1 and TRBJ1-2, the full variable domain is KAGVTQTPRYLIKTRGQQVTLSCSPISGHRSVSWYQQTPGQGLQFLFEYFSETQRNKGNFPGRFSGRQFSNSRSEMNVSTLELGDSALYLCASSLEAGLYGYTFGSGTRLTVV.

The V gene is TRBV11-2, the J gene TRBJ1-1; a weak D match, TRBD1 (6 bases). This CDR3 is built from 14 residues. Germline V gives CDR1 SGHAT, CDR2 FQNNGV. V lost 4 bases and J 4 bases, leaving 13 bases between the germline ends. CDR3 protein: CASSSWGGVTEAFF. The CDR3 DNA reads as TGTGCCAGCAGCTCGTGGGGGGGCGTCACTGAAGCTTTCTTT.

The chain is built from TRBV5-4 and TRBJ1-4, with 10 bases identical to TRBD1. This CDR3 is built from 15 residues. Looked up from germline, CDR1 is SGHNT and CDR2 is YYREEE (reference sequence). Trimming took 0 bases from V and 10 from J; bases not matched to a gene: 6. CDR3 residues: CASSLATDRGGKLFF. Written as DNA, the CDR3 is TGTGCCAGCAGCTTGGCCACGGACAGGGGGGGAAAACTGTTTTTT.